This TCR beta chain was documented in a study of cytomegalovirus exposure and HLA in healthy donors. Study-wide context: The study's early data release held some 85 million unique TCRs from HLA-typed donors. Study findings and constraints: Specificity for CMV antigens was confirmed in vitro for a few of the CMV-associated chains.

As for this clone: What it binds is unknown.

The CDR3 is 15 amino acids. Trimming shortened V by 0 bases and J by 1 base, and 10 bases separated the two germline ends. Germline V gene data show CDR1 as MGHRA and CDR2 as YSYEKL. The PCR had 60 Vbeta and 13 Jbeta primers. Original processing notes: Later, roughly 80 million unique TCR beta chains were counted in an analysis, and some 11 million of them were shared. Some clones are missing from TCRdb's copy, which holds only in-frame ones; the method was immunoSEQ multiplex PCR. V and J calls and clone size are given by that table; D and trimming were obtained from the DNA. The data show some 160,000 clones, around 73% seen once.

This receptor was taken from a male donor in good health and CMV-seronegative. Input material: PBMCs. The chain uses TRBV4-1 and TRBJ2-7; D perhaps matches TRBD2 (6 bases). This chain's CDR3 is CASSQEGRPSYEQYF. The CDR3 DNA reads TGCGCCAGCAGCCAAGAGGGGAGGCCATCCTACGAGCAGTACTTC.